This T cell receptor beta chain comes out of a study of cytomegalovirus exposure and HLA in healthy donors. Both 60 Vbeta primers and 13 Jbeta primers went into the PCR. Data came from immunoSEQ multiplex PCR; TCRdb stores just in-frame clones and leaves some out. The sample has approximately 150,000 clones; about four fifths are singletons. Study-level results: Reportedly, TCR beta sequences accurately predicted HLA-A and HLA-B alleles in most subjects. Most TCR beta V segments were productive about 87% or about 30% of the time in an earlier analysis. Some V segments (TRBV6-2 and TRBV6-3 among them) were excluded as indistinguishable.

The CDR3 has 15 amino acids. Germline V gene data show CDR1 as SGHTA and CDR2 as FQGTGA. V shed 5 bases, J shed 7 bases, and the junction held 11 bases outside the gene matches. A note on this clone: Its antigen remains unidentified.

Sequencing input: PBMCs. This TCR came from a man younger than 35 in good health and CMV-seropositive. This sequence joins TRBV7-3 and TRBJ2-1, with TRBD2 matching over 7 bases. The DNA for the CDR3 is TGTGCCAGCAGCCCCGGGACGACTAGCAAGAATGAGCAGTTCTTC. This encodes CASSPGTTSKNEQFF.